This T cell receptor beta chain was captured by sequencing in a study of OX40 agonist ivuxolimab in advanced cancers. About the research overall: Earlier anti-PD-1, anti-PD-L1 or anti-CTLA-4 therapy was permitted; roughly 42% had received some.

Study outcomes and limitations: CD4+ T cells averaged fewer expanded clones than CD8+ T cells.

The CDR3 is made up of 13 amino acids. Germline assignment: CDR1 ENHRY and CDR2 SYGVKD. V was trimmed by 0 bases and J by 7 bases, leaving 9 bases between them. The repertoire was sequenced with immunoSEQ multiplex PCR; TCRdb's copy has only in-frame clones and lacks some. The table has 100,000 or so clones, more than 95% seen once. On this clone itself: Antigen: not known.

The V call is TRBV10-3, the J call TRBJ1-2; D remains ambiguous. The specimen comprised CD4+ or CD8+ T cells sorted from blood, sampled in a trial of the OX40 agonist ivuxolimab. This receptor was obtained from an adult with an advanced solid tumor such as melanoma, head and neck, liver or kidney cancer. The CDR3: CAISESIGPGYTF. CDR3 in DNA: TGTGCCATCAGTGAGTCGATAGGGCCTGGCTACACCTTC.